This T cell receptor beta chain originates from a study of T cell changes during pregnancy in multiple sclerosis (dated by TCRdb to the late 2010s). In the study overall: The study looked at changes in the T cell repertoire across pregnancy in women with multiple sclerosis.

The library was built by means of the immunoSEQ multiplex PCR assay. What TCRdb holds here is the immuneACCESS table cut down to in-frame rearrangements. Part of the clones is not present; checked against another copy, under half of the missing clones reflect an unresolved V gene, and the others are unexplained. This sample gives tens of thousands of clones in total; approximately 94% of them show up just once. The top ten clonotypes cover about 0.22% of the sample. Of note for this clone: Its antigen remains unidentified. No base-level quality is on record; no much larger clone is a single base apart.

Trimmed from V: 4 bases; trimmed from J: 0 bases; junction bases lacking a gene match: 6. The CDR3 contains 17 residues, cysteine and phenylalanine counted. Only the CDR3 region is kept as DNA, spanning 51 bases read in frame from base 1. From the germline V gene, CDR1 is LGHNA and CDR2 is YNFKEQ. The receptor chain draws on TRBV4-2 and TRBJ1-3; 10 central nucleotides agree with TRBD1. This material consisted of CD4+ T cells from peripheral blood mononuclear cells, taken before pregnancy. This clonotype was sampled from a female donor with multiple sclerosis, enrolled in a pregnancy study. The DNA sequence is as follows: TGTGCCAGCAGCCCCTGGGACAGGGGCGGCTCTGGAAACACCATATATTTT. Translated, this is CASSPWDRGGSGNTIYF.